This TCR beta chain was profiled in a study of blood T cells in healthy people across ages. Each sample provided at least 5 micrograms of extracted total RNA. Study-level results: Any conclusive comparison of naive versus antigen-experienced cells was prevented by using unsorted PBMCs.

This clonotype was counted only a few times. Its target is unknown. V was pared by 7 bases and J by 0 bases, with 3 bases of the junction left unmatched. Germline CDR1 reads MNHNS; CDR2 reads SASEGT. The CDR3 loop spans 13 amino acids. Alongside a J-beta primer mix, a sample-barcoded 5' primer served in a second PCR lasting about 7 to 11 cycles. A single record per CDR3 protein comes from TCRdb applying MiXCR to the 5' RACE reads. The sample has hundreds of thousands of distinct CDR3 sequences, roughly 21% seen once. What was sequenced was blood. The genes are TRBV6-1 and TRBJ2-7; TRBD1 agrees at 7 bases. The clonotype comes from a man in his 70s in good health. The CDR3 loop is CASIGTVSYEQYF. In DNA, the CDR3 is TGTGCCAGCATAGGGACAGTCTCCTACGAGCAGTACTTC.